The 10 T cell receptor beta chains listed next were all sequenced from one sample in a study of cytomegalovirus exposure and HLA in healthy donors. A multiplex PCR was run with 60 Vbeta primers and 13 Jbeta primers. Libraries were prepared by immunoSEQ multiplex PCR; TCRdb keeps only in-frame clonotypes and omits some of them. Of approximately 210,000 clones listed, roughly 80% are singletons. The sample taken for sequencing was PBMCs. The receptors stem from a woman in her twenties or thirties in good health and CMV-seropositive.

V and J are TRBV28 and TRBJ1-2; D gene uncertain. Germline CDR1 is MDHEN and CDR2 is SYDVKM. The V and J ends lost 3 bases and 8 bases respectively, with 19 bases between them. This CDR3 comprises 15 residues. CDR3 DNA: TGTGCCAGCAGTTTGGAGGATAGGACCGCTTACGGCTACACCTTC. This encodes CASSLEDRTAYGYTF.

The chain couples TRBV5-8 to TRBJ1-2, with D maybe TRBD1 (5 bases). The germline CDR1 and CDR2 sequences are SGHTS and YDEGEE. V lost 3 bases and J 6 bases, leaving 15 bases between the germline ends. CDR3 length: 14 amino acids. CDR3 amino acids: CASSWGDKRNGYTF. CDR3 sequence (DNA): TGTGCCAGCAGCTGGGGGGATAAGAGGAATGGCTACACCTTC. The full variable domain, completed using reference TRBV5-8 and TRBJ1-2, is EAGVTQSPTHLIKTRGQQATLRCSPISGHTSVYWYQQALGLGLQFLLWYDEGEERNRGNFPPRFSGRQFPNYSSELNVNALELEDSALYLCASSWGDKRNGYTFGSGTRLTVV.

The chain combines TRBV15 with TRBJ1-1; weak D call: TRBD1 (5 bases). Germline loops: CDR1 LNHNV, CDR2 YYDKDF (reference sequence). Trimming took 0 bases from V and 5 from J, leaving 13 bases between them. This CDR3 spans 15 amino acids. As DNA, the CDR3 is TGTGCCACCAGCAGAGACCCAGGGCTAATAACTGAAGCTTTCTTT. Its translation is CATSRDPGLITEAFF.

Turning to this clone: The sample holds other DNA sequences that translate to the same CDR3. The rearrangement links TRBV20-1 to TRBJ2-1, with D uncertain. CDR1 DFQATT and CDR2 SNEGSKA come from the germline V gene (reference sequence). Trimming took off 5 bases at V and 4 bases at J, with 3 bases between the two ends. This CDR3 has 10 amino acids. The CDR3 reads CSALYNEQFF. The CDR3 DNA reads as TGCAGTGCTCTGTACAATGAGCAGTTCTTC.

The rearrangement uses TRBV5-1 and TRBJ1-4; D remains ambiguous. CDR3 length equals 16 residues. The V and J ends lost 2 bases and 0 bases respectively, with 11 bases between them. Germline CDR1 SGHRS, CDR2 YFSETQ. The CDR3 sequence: CASSLDGVATNEKLFF. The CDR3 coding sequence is TGCGCCAGCAGCTTAGACGGGGTTGCAACTAATGAAAAACTGTTTTTT.

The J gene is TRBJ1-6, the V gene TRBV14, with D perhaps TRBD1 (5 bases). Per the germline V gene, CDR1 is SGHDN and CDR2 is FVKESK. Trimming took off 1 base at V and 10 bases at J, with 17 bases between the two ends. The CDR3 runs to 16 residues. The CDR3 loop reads CASSQGWAGWGSPLHF. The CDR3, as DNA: TGTGCCAGCAGCCAAGGATGGGCAGGGTGGGGATCACCCCTCCACTTT.

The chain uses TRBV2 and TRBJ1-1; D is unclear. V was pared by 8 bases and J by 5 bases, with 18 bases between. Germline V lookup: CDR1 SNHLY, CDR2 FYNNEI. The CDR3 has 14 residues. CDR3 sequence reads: CASVGPTPGTEAFF. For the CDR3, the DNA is TGTGCCAGCGTGGGCCCAACTCCGGGAACTGAAGCTTTCTTT.

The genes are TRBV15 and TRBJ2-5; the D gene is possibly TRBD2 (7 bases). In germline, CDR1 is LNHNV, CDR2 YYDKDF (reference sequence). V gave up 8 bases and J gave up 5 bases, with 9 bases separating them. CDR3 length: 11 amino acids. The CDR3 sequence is CATGRGETQYF. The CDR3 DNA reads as TGTGCCACCGGGAGGGGGGAGACCCAGTACTTC.

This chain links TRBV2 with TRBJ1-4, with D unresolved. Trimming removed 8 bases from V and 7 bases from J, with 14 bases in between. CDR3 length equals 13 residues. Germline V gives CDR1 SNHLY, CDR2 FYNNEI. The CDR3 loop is CASSVLGGEKLFF. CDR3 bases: TGTGCCAGCTCCGTCCTCGGTGGTGAAAAACTGTTTTTT.

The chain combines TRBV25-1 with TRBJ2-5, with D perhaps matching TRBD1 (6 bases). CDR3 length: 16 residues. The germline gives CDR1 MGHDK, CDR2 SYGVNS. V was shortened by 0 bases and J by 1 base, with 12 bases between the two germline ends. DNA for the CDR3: TGTGCCAGCAGTGAATATCGTCGGACAGCCCAAGAGACCCAGTACTTC. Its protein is CASSEYRRTAQETQYF. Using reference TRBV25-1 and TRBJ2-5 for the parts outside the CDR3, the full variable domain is EADIYQTPRYLVIGTGKKITLECSQTMGHDKMYWYQQDPGMELHLIHYSYGVNSTEKGDLSSESTVSRIRTEHFPLTLESARPSHTSQYLCASSEYRRTAQETQYFGPGTRLLVL.